This T cell receptor beta chain was retrieved from a study of shared clonotypes between healthy human individuals. About the study: Each donor contributed plates that comprised three CD4 naive, three CD4 memory, two CD8 naive and one CD8 memory.

Germline-derived CDR1 and CDR2 are SGHAT and FQNNGV. Trimming took 5 bases from V and 3 from J, leaving 8 bases between them. The CDR3 has 12 amino acids. Clones were read by immunoSEQ multiplex PCR, and TCRdb kept only the in-frame ones, dropping some. The sample has millions of clones; roughly 95% are singletons. Naive CD8 cells were CD45RO-negative, positively selected for CCR7, excluding terminally differentiated effector memory CD45RA+ cells. This chain joins TRBV11-2 and TRBJ2-7, with D unresolved. The sample comprised naive CD8+ T cells sorted from blood. This TCR was sampled from a man between 18 and 35 years old in good health. CDR3 DNA: TGTGCCAGCAGCCAAGACGGCTACGAGCAGTACTTC. Protein sequence: CASSQDGYEQYF.